This TCR beta chain was sequenced during a study of post-analysis software for immune sequencing data. Study-level results: Pronounced co-clustering by F measure was evident among identically batched samples. Elevated frequency relative to controls characterized four or five TRBV segments in patients, TRBV5-6, TRBV5-1 and TRBV20-1 among them. The normalized Chao1 diversity of multiple sclerosis patients was significantly lower than that of controls.

This CDR3 spans 16 amino acids. V lost 0 bases and J lost 0, with 11 bases in between. The germline V gene encodes CDR1 PRHDT and CDR2 FYEKMQ (reference sequence). Unique molecular identifiers had been added to the TCR beta cDNA libraries. Between about 1 and 10 million T cells gave rise to some 470,000 cDNA molecules. TCRdb called the PCR reads again in MiXCR, with one record for every CDR3 protein. The table records 600,000 to 700,000 distinct CDR3 sequences, roughly three fifths of them present only once. This clonotype has a handful of counts. The target antigen is unknown. The genes are TRBV13 and TRBJ1-1, with a tentative D call TRBD1 (6 bases). The sample comprised blood. This clonotype was sampled from a girl aged 2-9 years with multiple sclerosis. DNA of the CDR3: TGTGCCAGCAGCTTAGGACAGGGCAGGCTGAACACTGAAGCTTTCTTT. Amino acid sequence: CASSLGQGRLNTEAFF.